Reported below is one T cell receptor (beta chain). Its antigen is not identified. Assembly of TCR beta libraries relied on iRepertoire HTBI primers together with Arm-PCR of CDR3 regions. TCRdb re-derived calls from the multiplex PCR reads in MiXCR, one entry per CDR3 protein. Of about 470,000 distinct CDR3 sequences in the sample, less than 25% were seen once. The data are from a study of regulatory T cells in long-lasting Graves disease. Whole-study results and caveats: Segments TRBV28, TRBJ1-2 and TRBJ2-5 showed preferential usage in persistent disease.

Time point: persistent/refractory GD, antithyroid drugs over 5 years with positive TRAb. Generation of the TCR library employed RNA extracted from PBMCs. V was cut by 1 base and J by 8 bases, with 14 bases left in between. Germline CDR1 is MGHRA and CDR2 is YSYEKL. The CDR3 is made up of 14 amino acids. This sample comprised peripheral blood mononuclear cells (PBMCs), obtained when the disease was refractory, from a patient treated with antithyroid drugs. The chain uses TRBV4-1 and TRBJ1-2, with a possible D match to TRBD1 (6 bases). The receptor comes from a female donor with Graves disease. The CDR3 bases are TGCGCCAGCAGCCAAGCAACGGGGGCGAGCGGCTACACCTTC. This translates into CASSQATGASGYTF.